Included here is one T cell receptor beta chain sequence, with context. What this receptor recognizes is not known. No base qualities exist here, and no much larger clone lies one base off it. In the paper's terms, the time point label means: before neoadjuvant nivolumab. None of the patients had received prior systemic or radiation treatment, and all were newly diagnosed with stage II-IVA oral cavity squamous cell carcinoma. Everyone in the cohort had locally advanced, HPV-negative oral cavity squamous cell carcinoma. Samples were obtained from a longitudinal correlative study of a single-arm phase II trial of neoadjuvant nivolumab in oral cavity squamous cell carcinoma. Subject-matched pre- and post-treatment PBMCs and tumors from three responders and three non-responders underwent genomic DNA-based TCRbeta sequencing. The Maxwell RSC DNA from Tissue kit was used to isolate genomic DNA from tumor tissue.

Measured from the cysteine to the phenylalanine, the CDR3 is 15 residues long. Only the CDR3 DNA stays, 45 bases, in frame from base 1. Via the germline V gene, CDR1 is SGHAT and CDR2 FQNNGV. Trimming removed 6 bases from V and 8 bases from J; the gene matches leave 12 bases unexplained. For survey sequencing, tumor libraries mostly used roughly 5 ug of input genomic DNA, with two replicates for each sample. The immunoSEQ hsTCRbeta kit was used to prepare TCRbeta libraries according to the manufacturer's instructions. The completed libraries were mixed into a single pool at 3 nM, then sequenced with an Illumina NovaSeq 6000 S4 flow cell. Per the source publication's procedure: Raw data preprocessing and quality control were performed with the immunoSEQ Analyzer. The analysis was restricted to productive rearrangements, with each unique CDR3 amino acid sequence defining a clonotype. Repertoire clonality was estimated as the Gini-Simpson index, computed with the R package tcR. Student's t test was used to compare Gini indices, and Pearson correlation was used to assess associations with tumor size change. Here the immuneACCESS table is served through TCRdb, limited to in-frame sequences with V and J called. Missing clones are a known gap in these copies; in checked studies unresolved V genes cover under half, and the rest lacks a known reason. The DNA gave D and trimming, while V, J and clone size come from that table. This sample comprises more than 9,500 clones, less than 70% of them detected only once. The ten largest clones represent 10% to 15% of the sample.

The entry originates in a study of neoadjuvant anti-PD-1 for oral cavity cancer (dated by TCRdb to about 2021). Regarding the research as a whole: Patients mostly received three to four biweekly doses of nivolumab at 3 mg/kg before curative-intent surgical resection. A roughly 33% response rate was observed in the parent correlative cohort, in which around twelve patients were included. Patients with complete response, partial response or stable disease by RECIST 1.1 were defined as responders, whereas patients with progression were defined as non-responders. For patients who did not progress, a fourth nivolumab dose was given around day 43, followed by definitive surgical resection on days 50-56.

Overall study outcomes, separate from this receptor: A higher pretreatment blood Treg/Th17 ratio correlated with both higher pretreatment blood TCRbeta clonality and lower post-treatment tumor TCRbeta clonality. Larger post-treatment sizes of preexisting intratumoral clones correlated with greater tumor shrinkage, suggesting expansion of preexisting clones contributed to response. Only three patients per response group were included in the TCR analyses, and larger cohorts for validation were called for by the authors.

The rearranged segments are TRBV11-2 and TRBJ2-1; 8 middle bases align to TRBD2. This clonotype was obtained from a person aged 40-85 years with oral cavity squamous cell carcinoma. Material: tumor tissue, obtained before nivolumab (anti-PD-1) treatment. Here is the DNA: TGTGCCAGCAGGCAACCCGGGACTAGTTCCGATGAGCAGTTCTTC. Translated, this gives CASRQPGTSSDEQFF.